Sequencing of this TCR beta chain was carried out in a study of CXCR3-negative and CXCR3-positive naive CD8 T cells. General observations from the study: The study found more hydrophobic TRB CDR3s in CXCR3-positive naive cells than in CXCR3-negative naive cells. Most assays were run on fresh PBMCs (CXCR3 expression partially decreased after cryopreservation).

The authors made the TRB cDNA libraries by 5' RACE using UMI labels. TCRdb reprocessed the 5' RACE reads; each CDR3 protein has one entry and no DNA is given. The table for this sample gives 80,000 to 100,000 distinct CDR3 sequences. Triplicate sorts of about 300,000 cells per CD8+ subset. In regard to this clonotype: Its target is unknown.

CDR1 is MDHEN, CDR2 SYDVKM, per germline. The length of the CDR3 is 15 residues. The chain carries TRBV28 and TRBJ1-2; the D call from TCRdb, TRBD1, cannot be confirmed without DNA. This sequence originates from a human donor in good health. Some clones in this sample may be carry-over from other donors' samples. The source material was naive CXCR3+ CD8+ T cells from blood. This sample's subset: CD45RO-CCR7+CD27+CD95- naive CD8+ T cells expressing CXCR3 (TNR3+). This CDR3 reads CASSLLLGTPYGYTF.